One T cell receptor (beta chain) is described in this entry. Its matching antigen is unknown. The data were taken from a study of T cell repertoires in cytomegalovirus infection. Each CDR3 protein gets one entry after TCRdb re-called the reads with MiXCR. The sample holds approximately 990,000 distinct CDR3 sequences, approximately 30% seen once. Overall study results and limits: Cumulative frequency of public TCR beta families picked out carriers of CMV plus the relevant HLA.

Germline lookup yields CDR1 MNHEY and CDR2 SVGEGT. The CDR3 consists of 12 residues. V gave up 6 bases and J gave up 8 bases, with 11 bases separating them. This specimen consisted of cultured CD8+ T cells from PBMCs, obtained from culture after CMV antigen stimulation. The chain has TRBV6-2 or TRBV6-3 and TRBJ2-1; D might be TRBD2 (5 bases). This TCR derives from a human donor in good health (CMV status not recorded). Some clones in this sample may be carry-over from other donors' samples. The chain's CDR3 is CASSQWGDEQFF. DNA for the CDR3: TGTGCCAGCAGCCAGTGGGGAGATGAGCAGTTCTTC.